Reported below is one T cell receptor beta chain. Its specific antigen is unknown. Mismatch with germline at one junction end may stem from a read error. Without any cell sorting, total RNA and DNA were co-extracted from approximately 20-30 mg of bulk tissue using the AllPrep DNA/RNA mini kit. Between November 2015 and early 2016, 5 or 6 patients in China with histopathologically diagnosed primary liver carcinoma had their tumors surgically resected. At the time of sampling, the patients were treatment-naive and had chronic HBV infection. Fresh tumor and adjacent tissue pieces were bisected, with one half stored in RNAlater at -80 degrees C and the other half sent for histology. This specimen comes from a study of tumor-infiltrating lymphocytes in primary liver carcinoma (dated by TCRdb to 2016 to 2017). With respect to the entire study: Of the five patients, three men and two women aged 30 to 69 years, four had hepatocellular carcinoma and one had combined HCC and intrahepatic cholangiocarcinoma. A total of roughly 35 specimens from 5 patients went through TCRbeta repertoire sequencing, namely 25 tumor regions, 5 adjacent noncancerous liver tissues and 5 peripheral blood samples. High reproducibility was observed for the technical replicate repertoires, with mean shared-clone rates approximately 0.9 and correlation coefficients above 0.95. The five patients had tumors staged T1-T3 N0M0, with maximum diameters ranging from about 4.2 to 10 cm. Each sample produced roughly 3.65 to 7.13 million productive TCRbeta reads, and read depth showed no significant difference between tissue types. For each liver tumor, the study sampled five regions along with adjacent normal tissue and blood, and applied TCRbeta repertoire sequencing, expression microarrays and whole-exome sequencing.

What the study reported, not specific to this receptor: Only the TCR beta chain was sequenced, so true repertoire diversity is likely underestimated because unpaired alpha chains were not captured. The study included only four or five patients, and the authors note findings should be validated in a larger study. Comparison of CD4+ and CD8+ T cell repertoires was precluded by the use of bulk unsorted samples. Consistent with antigen-driven expansion, pairs of tumor regions showed higher repertoire overlap (mean roughly 36%) than either tumor-adjacent pairs (around 17%) or tumor-blood pairs (around 15%). The top 250 clones accounted for a significantly greater share of the repertoire in tumors than in blood (p = 0.039).

Starting from approximately 460 ng total RNA, TCRbeta-specific cDNA was produced by reverse transcription with a constant-region primer and ProtoScript II reverse transcriptase. TCRbeta libraries were built with three nested multiplex PCR rounds, a slightly modified ARM-PCR procedure. Each of the first two PCR rounds ran for approximately 10 cycles and used multiplex TRBV1-TRBV30 forward primers together with a Cbeta reverse primer. Sample barcodes and Illumina adapters were attached in a final 25-cycle PCR using Deep VentR polymerase. Before sequencing, amplicons between 200 and 500 bp were purified from gel using a QIAquick gel extraction kit. An Illumina HiSeq 2500 was used to sequence the TCRbeta amplicons, generating 250-bp paired-end reads. The authors' pipeline ran thus. Quality trimming of reads was performed with Trimmomatic v0.33, and paired reads were merged with FLASH v1.2.11 so that full CDR3 sequences could be recovered. V, D and J germline segments were assigned to the rearranged TCRbeta sequences by MiGEC v1.2.1b. Clonotype statistics and Shannon-Wiener diversity indices were calculated with VDJtools v1.0.0. To cut down on sampling bias, every analysis after diversity analysis relied on just the 250 most abundant clonotypes from each sample. The public sequencing data were trimmed at Q25 with fastp and processed into clonotypes with MiXCR by TCRdb, which kept only in-frame beta chains. Rows with a matching CDR3 protein are joined into one entry that keeps the most common DNA and genes. The V and J calls follow TCRdb's processing rather than the paper's. For this sample there are more than 70,000 distinct CDR3 sequences; about 75% appear just once. 26% of the sample goes to the ten largest clones.

The CDR3 goes from the cysteine to the phenylalanine over 13 residues. Left in the record is the CDR3 DNA by itself, 39 bases read in frame from the first base. Looking up the germline V gene yields CDR1 MNHEY and CDR2 SVGAGI. The sample taken for sequencing was tumor-adjacent normal liver tissue. The sequence joins TRBV6-5 to TRBJ1-6; the D gene cannot be resolved reliably. This TCR derives from a man aged 35 to 55 with primary liver carcinoma and hepatitis B virus infection. The CDR3 protein sequence reads: CVSSGIANSPLHF. DNA sequence: TGTGTCAGCAGTGGGATAGCGAATTCACCCCTCCACTTT.